This note documents a single T cell receptor beta chain sequence. This clonotype was detected a few times. The antigen this receptor binds is unknown. Base qualities are missing; no much larger clone stands one base away. Taken from cysteine to phenylalanine, the CDR3 has 14 residues. Only CDR3 DNA is held: 42 bases, read in frame from base 1. CDR1 is given as KGHDR and CDR2 as SFDVKD, both from the germline V gene. V drops 3 bases and J drops 1 base, leaving 9 bases in between. This entry comes from a study of T cells in Graves' hyperthyroidism and ophthalmopathy (dated by TCRdb to the late 2010s). Study-wide context: Peripheral blood was sampled at the time of initial diagnosis, prior to any treatment. TCR Vbeta CDR3 sequencing of 130 to 150 peripheral blood samples (43 ophthalmopathy, over 70 hyperthyroidism and roughly 17 progressor patients) is reported in the paper. Whether ophthalmopathy could be predicted prospectively was tested in an independent validation cohort made up of under 20 hyperthyroidism patients plus 17 patients who later progressed to ophthalmopathy. TCR V-J signatures able to tell the groups apart were searched for in a discovery cohort of some 100 patients, of whom 43 had Graves' ophthalmopathy and around 57 had stable Graves' hyperthyroidism. Once sampling was done, hyperthyroidism patients were given methimazole at a starting dose of 30 mg daily, whereas ophthalmopathy patients were given high-dose intravenous methylprednisolone. In addition, the study compared T-cell repertoires in thyroid tissue and in blood from five or six Graves' hyperthyroidism patients. For training and testing, the approximately 92 patients in the discovery cohort were randomly divided in a 7:3 ratio. General study outcomes and caveats: In validation, progression to ophthalmopathy was predicted by the model with 70% to 71% sensitivity and 72.22% specificity, a median of approximately 6.5 months before onset. Most expanded thyroid clonotypes (frequency above 0.001) were also detected in blood, suggesting blood repertoires may reflect thyroid immune responses. In cross-validation, a model built on a 13 V-J signature told ophthalmopathy apart from stable hyperthyroidism with 85% to 90% sensitivity and 81% to 82% specificity, and in testing the same model reached 80%/75%. No statistical method was used to fix the sample size in advance, and group allocation was not hidden from the investigators.

The TCR beta CDR3 regions were amplified from the RNA transcripts. For the first round of RT-PCR on the TCR CDR3, the HTBI primer set was used together with the Qiagen OneStep RT-PCR kit. Libraries were constructed in a second round of multiplex PCR, after which size selection and purification were performed. Paired-end sequencing of the libraries was performed with 100 bp reads on an Illumina HiSeq2000. Per the source publication's procedure: SOAPnuke was used to process the raw data, removing reads that contained adapters or uncalled bases, had a mean Phred below 15, or lacked an exact match to the constant primer or identifier. High-quality paired reads were merged with COPE v1.2.5, and unique nucleotide sequences were defined as clonotypes. Clonotypes were aligned to IMGT TRBV, TRBD and TRBJ reference segments using MiTCR v1.1. The analysis was restricted to V-J combinations with a frequency above 0.0001, which together covered about 99% of the repertoires. A TCS score was defined as the ratio of F50 (clonal expansion) to E x V (chaos), with BLOSUM62-based TCRdist applied between CDR3 peptides within each V-J. Welch's t-statistics and random forest reduced 514 V-J features to under 15, which were used in a naive Bayes classifier (R e1071). The Morisita-Horn index was used to measure how similar the thyroid and blood repertoires were. The public reads were run again by TCRdb, first through fastp at Q25 and then through MiXCR, and only productive beta chains were kept. Here each entry gathers all rows of one CDR3 protein and keeps the most common genes and DNA. The V and J calls and clone size are TCRdb's, not the authors'. The sample table records under 30,000 distinct CDR3 sequences; roughly 49% of these occur just once. The biggest ten clones account for under 30% of the sample.

Hyperthyroidism patients were aged 18 to 65 years and newly diagnosed, with disease duration of less than 2 months. The study excluded patients with uncontrolled infections, other autoimmune diseases, pregnancy or lactation. Diagnoses relied on clinical symptoms, serum thyroxine and TRAb, thyroid ultrasound and orbital computed tomography. For progressor patients, blood was drawn at the first diagnosis of hyperthyroidism, before any ophthalmopathy symptoms had appeared. Ficoll-Paque density gradient centrifugation was used to isolate PBMCs from approximately 11 ml of fresh peripheral blood. Progressor patients were defined as those initially diagnosed with Graves' hyperthyroidism in whom ophthalmopathy developed during follow-up. Total RNA was extracted with Trizol reagent, and quality was checked on an Agilent 2100 Bioanalyzer.

This TCR was recovered from a woman aged 40 to 50 with Graves' hyperthyroidism that later progressed to Graves' ophthalmopathy. The chain links TRBV24-1 with TRBJ2-7, with no D gene named confidently. Sequences were obtained from blood. The DNA sequence follows: TGTGCCACCAGTGATAGGGCATTATCCTACGAGCAGTACTTC. This is translated as CATSDRALSYEQYF.